This TCR beta chain was profiled in a study of T-cell memory formation after mild COVID-19. Across the whole study: TCR clusters largely stayed donor specific.

The CDR3 length is 14 residues. Trimming removed 2 bases from V and 5 bases from J, with 9 bases in between. Germline CDR1 and CDR2: MRHNA and SNTAGT. Comment on this clonotype: The antigen remains undetermined.

Regarding the study as a whole: CD4+ contracting clones were mainly CM and EM; CD8+ ones, EMRA. Some clones that responded turned up in pre-infection memory, which suggests that cross-reactive memory joined in.

Employing constant-segment primers, 5'RACE generated TCR alpha and TCR beta cDNA libraries bearing sample barcodes and UMIs. TCRdb reprocessed the 5' RACE reads with MiXCR, giving one entry per CDR3 protein. The profile shows some 110,000 distinct CDR3 sequences, over 10% of them singletons. V and J are TRBV6-4 and TRBJ2-2; tentatively, D is TRBD2 (6 bases). Source material: PBMCs or a T cell subset sorted from them (not recorded which). This clonotype was sampled from an adult woman who had mild COVID-19 (a few samples of this study predate the infection). Cell type and time point are not known. CDR3 sequence reads: CASSDGGLTGELFF. As DNA, the CDR3 is TGTGCCAGCAGTGACGGGGGGTTGACCGGGGAGCTGTTTTTT.